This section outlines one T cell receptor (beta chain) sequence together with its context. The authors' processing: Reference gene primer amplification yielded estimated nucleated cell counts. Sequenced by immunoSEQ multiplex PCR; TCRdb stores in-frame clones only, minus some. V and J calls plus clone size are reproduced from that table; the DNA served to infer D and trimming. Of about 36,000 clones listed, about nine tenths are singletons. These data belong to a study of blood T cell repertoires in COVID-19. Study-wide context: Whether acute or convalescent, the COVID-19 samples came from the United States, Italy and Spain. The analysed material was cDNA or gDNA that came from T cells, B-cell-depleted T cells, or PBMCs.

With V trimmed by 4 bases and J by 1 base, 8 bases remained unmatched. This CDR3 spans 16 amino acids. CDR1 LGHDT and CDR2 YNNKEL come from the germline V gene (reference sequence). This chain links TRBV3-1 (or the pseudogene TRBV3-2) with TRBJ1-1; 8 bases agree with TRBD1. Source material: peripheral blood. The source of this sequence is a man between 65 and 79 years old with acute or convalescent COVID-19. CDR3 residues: CASSLQTGTGNTEAFF. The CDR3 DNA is TGTGCCAGCAGCCTCCAAACCGGGACAGGGAACACTGAAGCTTTCTTT.